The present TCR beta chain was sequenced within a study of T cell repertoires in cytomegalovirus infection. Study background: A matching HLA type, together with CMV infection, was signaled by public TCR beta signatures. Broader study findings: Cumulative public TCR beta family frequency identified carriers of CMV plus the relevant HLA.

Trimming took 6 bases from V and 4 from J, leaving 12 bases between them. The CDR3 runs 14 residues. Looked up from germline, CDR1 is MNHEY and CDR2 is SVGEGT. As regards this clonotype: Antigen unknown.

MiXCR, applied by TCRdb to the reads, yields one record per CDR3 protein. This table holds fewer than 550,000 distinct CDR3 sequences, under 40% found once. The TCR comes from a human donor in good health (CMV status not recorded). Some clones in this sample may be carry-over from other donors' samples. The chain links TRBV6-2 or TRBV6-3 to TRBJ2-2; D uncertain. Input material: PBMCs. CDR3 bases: TGTGCCAGCAGAGCCCCTGATGGCACCGGGGAGCTGTTTTTT. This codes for CASRAPDGTGELFF.